This TCR beta chain was obtained from a study of beta chain features in type 1 diabetes. As every portion of the isolated RNA was reverse transcribed, the sequencing read expressed TCRB transcripts. The method was immunoSEQ multiplex PCR; TCRdb's version includes in-frame clones alone and lacks a portion of them. The sample has around 250,000 clones, about 15% seen once. This clone was counted a few times. Its antigen remains unidentified. The study's findings and limits: A moderate, significant TCRB CDR3 shortening appeared in type 1 diabetes across four CD4+ subsets. PCR might pick shorter templates more often, in the same way for patients and controls.

The sequenced material came from naive CD4+ T cells from blood. The receptor's source is a man aged 25 to 45 with type 1 diabetes.

The CDR3 loop reads CSVTGQEETQYF. CDR3 DNA sequence: TGCAGCGTCACGGGACAGGAGGAGACCCAGTACTTC. The chain combines TRBV29-1 with TRBJ2-5, with 8 bases identical to TRBD1. The V gene end was trimmed by 6 bases and the J gene end by 5 bases; junction bases not matched to a gene: 5. Germline CDR1 is SQVTM and CDR2 is ANQGSEA. The CDR3 covers 12 residues.